The 15 T cell receptor beta chains in this list originate from one sample, sequenced in a study of blood T cell repertoires in COVID-19. Generated by immunoSEQ multiplex PCR, the TCRdb table keeps only in-frame clones and is missing some. The repertoire holds some 170,000 clones, with roughly 76% as singletons. Material: peripheral blood. Receptors were obtained from a woman aged 40 to 50 with COVID-19, enrolled during active disease.

The chain uses TRBV7-2 and TRBJ2-7; tentatively, D is TRBD1 (6 bases). Germline-derived CDR1 and CDR2 are SGHTA and FQGNSA. The V end was cut by 5 bases, the J end by 5 bases, with 10 bases between. CDR3 length equals 12 residues. CDR3 DNA sequence: TGTGCCAGCAGCACAGGGTGGAACGAGCAGTACTTC. It is translated as CASSTGWNEQYF.

The V call is TRBV7-8, the J call TRBJ1-1, with 9 bases that match TRBD1. This CDR3 has 14 residues. V dropped 1 base and J dropped 7; count of bases not matched to a gene: 4. Germline V gene sequence: CDR1 SGHVS, CDR2 FQNEAQ. The CDR3 region has the DNA TGTGCCAGCAGCTTAGGACAGGGGGTGGGTGAAGCTTTCTTT. Protein product: CASSLGQGVGEAFF. Looking up the rest from reference TRBV7-8 and TRBJ1-1 gives the full variable domain: GAGVSQSPRYKVAKRGQDVALRCDPISGHVSLFWYQQALGQGPEFLTYFQNEAQLDKSGLPSDRFFAERPEGSVSTLKIQRTQQEDSAVYLCASSLGQGVGEAFFGQGTRLTVV.

The gene calls are TRBV7-8 and TRBJ2-7; D is possibly TRBD1 (5 bases). This CDR3 comprises 18 residues. V was cut by 2 bases and J by 6 bases, with 26 bases left in between. CDR1 is SGHVS and CDR2 is FQNEAQ in the germline V gene. The CDR3 sequence: CASSLKPPPYVGASEQYV. CDR3 coding DNA: TGTGCCAGCAGCTTAAAGCCCCCACCTTATGTTGGGGCCTCCGAGCAGTACGTC.

The chain is built from TRBV11-2 and TRBJ2-5; 9 nucleotides align to TRBD1. Germline values: CDR1 SGHAT, CDR2 FQNNGV. Trimming took 3 bases from V and 3 from J; bases not matched to a gene: 11. The CDR3 contains 17 residues. CDR3 amino acids: CASSLTLTGTGKETQYF. Here the CDR3 DNA reads TGTGCCAGCAGCTTGACCTTGACCGGGACAGGGAAAGAGACCCAGTACTTC.

The J gene is TRBJ2-5, the V gene TRBV27; 9 bases line up with TRBD1. The V gene's germline CDR1 is MNHEY and CDR2 SMNVEV (reference sequence). The length of the CDR3 is 15 residues. Trimming at V came to 5 bases and at J to 4 bases, leaving 8 bases not matched to a gene. The CDR3 DNA reads as TGTGCCAGCAGTACAACCGGGACAGGGCTAGAGACCCAGTACTTC. Its translation: CASSTTGTGLETQYF.

The chain couples TRBV9 to TRBJ2-1; 8 bases agree with TRBD1. J was trimmed by 2 bases and V by 4 bases; bases with no gene match: 8. The CDR3 consists of 16 residues. Per germline, CDR1 SGDLS and CDR2 YYNGEE. The CDR3 bases are TGTGCCAGCAGCTCATTGACAGGGGCGACCTACAATGAGCAGTTCTTC. It yields the protein CASSSLTGATYNEQFF.

The chain uses TRBV4-1 and TRBJ2-5, with D hard to call. Trimming stripped 1 base from V and 1 base from J, with 7 bases between. Germline V gene lookup returns CDR1 MGHRA and CDR2 YSYEKL. The CDR3 consists of 14 residues. The CDR3: CASSQGSVQETQYF. The CDR3 DNA sequence: TGCGCCAGCAGCCAAGGTTCGGTCCAAGAGACCCAGTACTTC.

This clone was seen a few times. V gene TRBV7-9 combines with J gene TRBJ1-3; TRBD1 aligns across 7 bases. Germline assignment: CDR1 SEHNR and CDR2 FQNEAQ (reference sequence). The CDR3 extends over 14 amino acids. V gave up 5 bases and J gave up 2 bases; unmatched junction bases: 3. CDR3: CASSETGTGNTIYF. The CDR3 region has the DNA TGTGCCAGCAGCGAGACAGGGACTGGAAACACCATATATTTT.

The chain has TRBV19 and TRBJ1-5; D possibly corresponds to TRBD1 (6 bases). CDR1 and CDR2 (germline): LNHDA, SQIVND (reference sequence). V lost 1 base, J lost 7 bases, and 11 bases lay in between. The CDR3 has 14 amino acids. CDR3 sequence (DNA): TGTGCCAGTAGTATAGGGAAACAGGGACAGCCCCAGCATTTT. Its protein is CASSIGKQGQPQHF.

The chain is built from TRBV7-9 and TRBJ2-7; TRBD2 is a possible D gene (5 bases). Germline lookup yields CDR1 SEHNR and CDR2 FQNEAQ (reference sequence). The CDR3 contains 14 residues. V dropped 3 bases and J dropped 7 bases, with 16 bases sitting between them. CDR3 protein: CASSLVTAPGEQYF. The CDR3 DNA is TGTGCCAGCAGCTTGGTTACAGCCCCGGGAGAGCAGTACTTC.

The chain is built from TRBV18 and TRBJ2-1; 9 nucleotides align to TRBD1. This CDR3 has 16 residues. Per the germline V gene, CDR1 is KGHSH and CDR2 is LQKENI. V shed 6 bases and J 0 bases; nucleotides not matched to a gene: 6. CDR3 protein: CASSLGQGRSYNEQFF. As DNA, the CDR3 is TGTGCCAGCTCTCTCGGACAGGGGCGCTCCTACAATGAGCAGTTCTTC.

V usage is TRBV19 and J usage is TRBJ1-2; D is ambiguous. The CDR3 is 13 residues long. Germline lookup yields CDR1 LNHDA and CDR2 SQIVND (reference sequence). Trimming removed 6 bases at V and 2 bases at J, with 10 bases between. The CDR3 DNA sequence: TGTGCCAGTAGCTATACAGAGAACTATGGCTACACCTTC. Its translation: CASSYTENYGYTF.

This clone has more than one count but fewer than ten. The V call is TRBV10-1, the J call TRBJ1-5; D gene uncertain. V gave up 6 bases and J gave up 10 bases, with 4 bases separating them. The CDR3 is 9 residues long. Germline V gene sequence: CDR1 WNHNN, CDR2 SYGVQD (reference sequence). The CDR3, as DNA: TGCGCCAGCAGACAACCCCAGCATTTT. Translated: CASRQPQHF.

The chain carries TRBV27 and TRBJ2-1, with 10 positions matching TRBD2. V lost 0 bases to trimming and J lost 8 bases; unmatched junction nucleotides: 4. This CDR3 contains 15 residues. Germline CDR1 is MNHEY and CDR2 is SMNVEV (reference sequence). The CDR3 protein is CASSLSGLAWDEQFF. For the CDR3, the DNA is TGTGCCAGCAGTTTATCGGGACTAGCGTGGGATGAGCAGTTCTTC.

The V and J genes are TRBV27 and TRBJ2-7; 7 bases agree with TRBD1. Germline V CDR1 and CDR2: MNHEY, SMNVEV (reference sequence). The trim removed 2 bases at V and 3 bases at J, leaving 7 bases unmatched. The length of the CDR3 is 15 residues. This CDR3 is CASSLTPTGFYEQYF. For the CDR3, the DNA is TGTGCCAGCAGTTTAACTCCGACAGGGTTCTACGAGCAGTACTTC.